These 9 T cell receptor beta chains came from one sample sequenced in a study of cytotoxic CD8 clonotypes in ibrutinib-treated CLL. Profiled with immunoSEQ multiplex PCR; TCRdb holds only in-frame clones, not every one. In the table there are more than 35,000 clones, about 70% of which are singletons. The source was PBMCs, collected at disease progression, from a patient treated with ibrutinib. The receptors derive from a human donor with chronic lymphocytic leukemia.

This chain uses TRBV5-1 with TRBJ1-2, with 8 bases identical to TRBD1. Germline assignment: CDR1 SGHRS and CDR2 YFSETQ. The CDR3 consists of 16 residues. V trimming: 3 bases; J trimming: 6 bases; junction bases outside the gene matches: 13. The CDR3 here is CASSSQKTGVGHGYTF. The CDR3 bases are TGCGCCAGCAGCTCACAGAAGACAGGGGTTGGACATGGCTACACCTTC.

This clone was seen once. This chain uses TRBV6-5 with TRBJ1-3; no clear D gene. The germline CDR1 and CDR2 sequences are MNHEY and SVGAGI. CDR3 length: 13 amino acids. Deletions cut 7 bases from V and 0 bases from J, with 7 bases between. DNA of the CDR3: TGTGCCAGCACCAGCTACTCTGGAAACACCATATATTTT. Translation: CASTSYSGNTIYF.

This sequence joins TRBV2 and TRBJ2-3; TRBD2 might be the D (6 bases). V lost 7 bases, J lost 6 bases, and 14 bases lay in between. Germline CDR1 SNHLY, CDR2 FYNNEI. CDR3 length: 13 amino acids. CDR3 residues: CASNRENGDTQYF. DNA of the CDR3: TGTGCCAGCAACCGGGAGAATGGGGATACGCAGTATTTT.

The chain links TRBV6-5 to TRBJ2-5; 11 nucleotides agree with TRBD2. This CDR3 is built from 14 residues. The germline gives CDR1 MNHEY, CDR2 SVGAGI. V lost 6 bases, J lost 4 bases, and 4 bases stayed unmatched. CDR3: CASSSGTSGETQYF. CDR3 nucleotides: TGTGCCAGCAGCTCCGGGACTAGCGGAGAGACCCAGTACTTC.

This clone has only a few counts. Here the CDR3 DNA reads TGTGCCAGCAGTGAGAGGGGTGGTAATTCACCCCTCCACTTT. Its protein product is CASSERGGNSPLHF. The gene calls are TRBV6-1 and TRBJ1-6; D possibly corresponds to TRBD1 (5 bases). V shed 3 bases and J shed 6 bases, with 9 bases lying between them. This CDR3 is built from 14 residues. Germline V gene lookup returns CDR1 MNHNS and CDR2 SASEGT.

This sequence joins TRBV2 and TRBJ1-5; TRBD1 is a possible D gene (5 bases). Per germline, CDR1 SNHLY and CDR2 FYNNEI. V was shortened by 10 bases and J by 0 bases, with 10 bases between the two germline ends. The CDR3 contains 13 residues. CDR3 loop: CAIQDYSNQPQHF. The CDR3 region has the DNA TGTGCCATACAGGATTATAGCAATCAGCCCCAGCATTTT.

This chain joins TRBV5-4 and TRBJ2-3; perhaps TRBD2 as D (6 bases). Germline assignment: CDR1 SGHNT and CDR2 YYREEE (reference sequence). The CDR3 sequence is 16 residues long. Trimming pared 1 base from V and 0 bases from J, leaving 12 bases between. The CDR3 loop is CASSLSAGLSTDTQYF. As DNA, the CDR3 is TGTGCCAGCAGCTTGTCGGCGGGACTTAGCACAGATACGCAGTATTTT.

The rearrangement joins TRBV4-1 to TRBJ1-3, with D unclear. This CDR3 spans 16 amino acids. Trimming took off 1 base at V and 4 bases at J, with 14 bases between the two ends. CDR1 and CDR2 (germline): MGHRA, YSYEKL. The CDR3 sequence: CASSQARRPAGNTIYF. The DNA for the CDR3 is TGCGCCAGCAGCCAAGCCCGCCGGCCCGCGGGAAACACCATATATTTT.

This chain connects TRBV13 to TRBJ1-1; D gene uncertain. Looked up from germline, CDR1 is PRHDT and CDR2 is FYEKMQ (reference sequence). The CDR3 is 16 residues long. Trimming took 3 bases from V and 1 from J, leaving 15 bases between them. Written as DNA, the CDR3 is TGTGCCAGCAGCTTTTCGGGCCCCGCGGGGAACACTGAAGCTTTCTTT. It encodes CASSFSGPAGNTEAFF.